This T cell receptor beta chain was identified during a study of blood T cell repertoires in COVID-19 (dated by TCRdb to 2019 to 2021). With respect to the entire study: Samples covering the acute and convalescent phases of COVID-19 were provided by collaborators in the United States, Italy and Spain. The material from the prospective study consisted of cDNA or gDNA derived from T cells, B-cell-depleted T cells, or PBMCs. Nearly every sample came with metadata listing a de-identified subject ID, COVID-19 status, age in years and sex. The repertoires were released in a freely available public database meant as a resource for research on the immune response to SARS-CoV-2. The dataset comprised deeply sampled blood TCRbeta repertoires from subjects exposed to, actively infected with, or recovered from COVID-19. Where HLA class I and class II types were available, the types were taken from metadata supplied by the sample provider, not from assay-based typing. The samples were drawn from the first 160 participants of the ongoing ImmuneRACE study and from over a thousand subjects provided by 6 global collaborators. The paper as a whole reports these results and caveats: The amount of clinical and demographic metadata varied by source and participant and was provided uncurated.

One collaborating source in Seattle enrolled patients while the patients were actively infected and followed the patients over time throughout the course of disease. The collaborating institutions used their own protocols to collect whole blood in K2EDTA tubes. For TCRbeta analysis, collaborator samples were shipped as frozen whole blood, as isolated PBMCs, or as DNA extracted from either sample type. Between the V and J ends, shortened by 5 bases and 7 bases respectively, the junction contains 9 bases. CDR1 is given as SEHNR and CDR2 as FQNEAQ, both from the germline V gene (reference sequence). The CDR3 runs 12 amino acids, cysteine and phenylalanine included. CDR3 DNA only is kept here, 36 bases in frame from base 1. Comment on this clone: The specificity of this receptor is unknown. No much larger clonotype is one base removed from it; base qualities were not supplied.

TCRbeta CDR3 regions were amplified from genomic DNA using the immunoSEQ Assay, a bias-controlled multiplex PCR. For the original study's pipeline: The number of nucleated cells in each sample was estimated by amplification of reference gene primers within the assay. To quantify the absolute abundance of each unique TCRbeta CDR3 rearrangement, sequence reads were collapsed and filtered. For each sample, productive Simpson clonality was calculated as the square root of Simpson's diversity index over productive rearrangements. The immuneACCESS repertoire file appears here via TCRdb, limited to in-frame rearrangements. These files lack a portion of the clones; in checked studies, under half of the deficit traces to unresolved V genes, and the cause of the others is not known. V, J and clone size are taken as reported in that table, and D and trimming were inferred from the DNA itself. The sample profile shows some 290,000 clones; about nine tenths of them were found once. Approximately 10% of the sample lies in the top ten.

This clonotype was sampled from a woman aged 25 to 39 with COVID-19, enrolled during active disease. The sequenced sample consisted of peripheral blood. The V and J segments used are TRBV7-9 and TRBJ1-5; no confident D gene assignment can be made. The sequenced DNA: TGTGCCAGCAGCGTTGAGAGCCAGCCCCAGCATTTT. Its coded protein is CASSVESQPQHF.